These T cell receptor beta chains were read from a single sample in a study of tumor-infiltrating lymphocytes in oesophageal squamous cell carcinoma. TCRdb passed the PCR reads through MiXCR, listing each CDR3 protein once. Of roughly 23,000 distinct CDR3 sequences in the sample, around 34% were seen once. The sequencing input was esophageal tumor tissue. The receptors originated from a female donor with esophageal squamous cell carcinoma. The CDR3 runs from the conserved cysteine through the conserved F or W. The D gene is left open where the match is weak. Size is omitted from some rows. Given values are once, few, many or a class for expanded clones.

clone size: NA
V gene: TRBV7-6
J gene: TRBJ2-7
D gene: NA
CDR3 length: 16
CDR3 DNA: TGTGCCAGCAGCCCTTTCGTGGCGGGCCGCTCCTACGAGCAGTACTTC
CDR3 protein: CASSPFVAGRSYEQYF

clone size: few
V gene: TRBV20-1
J gene: TRBJ2-3
D gene: TRBD2
CDR3 length: 15
CDR3 DNA: TGCAGTGCGACCCCAACTAGCGGGAGGACAGATACGCAGTATTTT
CDR3 protein: CSATPTSGRTDTQYF

clone size: NA
V gene: TRBV12-3/TRBV12-4
J gene: TRBJ2-3
D gene: TRBD2
CDR3 length: 16
CDR3 DNA: TGTGCCAGCAGCAAAGGTGGCGGGGGGAGAGCAGATACGCAGTATTTT
CDR3 protein: CASSKGGGGRADTQYF

clone size: few
V gene: TRBV19
J gene: TRBJ2-1
D gene: NA
CDR3 length: 11
CDR3 DNA: TGTGCCAGTAATTTCCACAATGAGCAGTTCTTC
CDR3 protein: CASNFHNEQFF

clone size: NA
V gene: TRBV10-1
J gene: TRBJ1-6
D gene: TRBD1
CDR3 length: 15
CDR3 DNA: TGCGCCAGCAGTGAGTCCCGGACAGGGGGCTCACCCCTCCACTTT
CDR3 protein: CASSESRTGGSPLHF

clone size: few
V gene: TRBV4-1
J gene: TRBJ1-2
D gene: TRBD1
CDR3 length: 13
CDR3 DNA: TGCGCCAGCAGCCAGCCGACAGGGGGTGGCTACACCTTC
CDR3 protein: CASSQPTGGGYTF

clone size: many
V gene: TRBV7-9
J gene: TRBJ1-4
D gene: NA
CDR3 length: 14
CDR3 DNA: TGTGCCAGCAGCGACGTCGGTAATAGGGGGGGACTGTTTTTT
CDR3 protein: CASSDVGNRGGLFF

clone size: few
V gene: TRBV12-3/TRBV12-4
J gene: TRBJ2-1
D gene: NA
CDR3 length: 14
CDR3 DNA: TGTGCCAGCAGTTTAATAGGCTACACCGGGGAGCTGTATTTT
CDR3 protein: CASSLIGYTGELYF

clone size: NA
V gene: TRBV7-3
J gene: TRBJ2-3
D gene: NA
CDR3 length: 15
CDR3 DNA: TGTGCCAGCAGCTTAAGTGGCCCGGGGGCAGATACGCAGTATTTT
CDR3 protein: CASSLSGPGADTQYF

clone size: many
V gene: TRBV10-3
J gene: TRBJ1-4
D gene: NA
CDR3 length: 13
CDR3 DNA: TGTGCCATCATTCCGAGCGCCCACGAAAAACTGTTTTTT
CDR3 protein: CAIIPSAHEKLFF

clone size: many
V gene: TRBV24-1
J gene: TRBJ2-2
D gene: TRBD1
CDR3 length: 17
CDR3 DNA: TGTGCCACCAGTGATTCCTTGGACAGGGCGAACACCGGGGAGCTGTTTTTT
CDR3 protein: CATSDSLDRANTGELFF

clone size: medium-sized
V gene: TRBV24-1
J gene: TRBJ2-7
D gene: TRBD2
CDR3 length: 15
CDR3 DNA: TGTGCCACCAGTGATTTGACTAGCGGCTCCTACGAGCAGTACTTC
CDR3 protein: CATSDLTSGSYEQYF

clone size: NA
V gene: TRBV7-6
J gene: TRBJ2-7
D gene: TRBD1
CDR3 length: 15
CDR3 DNA: TGTGCCAGCAGTCCCGGGACAGGGTTTATCCACGAGCAGTACTTC
CDR3 protein: CASSPGTGFIHEQYF

clone size: many
V gene: TRBV5-1
J gene: TRBJ2-5
D gene: TRBD2
CDR3 length: 14
CDR3 DNA: TGCGCCAGCACACGAGCGGGATCCCAAGAGACCCAGTACTTC
CDR3 protein: CASTRAGSQETQYF

clone size: NA
V gene: TRBV6-6
J gene: TRBJ2-7
D gene: NA
CDR3 length: 11
CDR3 DNA: TGTGCCAGCAGGGAGGTGAATGAGAAGTACTTC
CDR3 protein: CASREVNEKYF

clone size: many
V gene: TRBV12-3/TRBV12-4
J gene: TRBJ2-1
D gene: TRBD1
CDR3 length: 16
CDR3 DNA: TGTGCCAGCAGTTCCTGGACAGGGAAAAACTACAATGAGCAGTTCTTC
CDR3 protein: CASSSWTGKNYNEQFF

clone size: many
V gene: TRBV28
J gene: TRBJ2-7
D gene: NA
CDR3 length: 13
CDR3 DNA: TGTGCCAGCAGTACCGGGACTCCCGGGGAGCAGTACTTC
CDR3 protein: CASSTGTPGEQYF

clone size: medium-sized
V gene: TRBV10-2
J gene: TRBJ2-3
D gene: NA
CDR3 length: 14
CDR3 DNA: TGCGCCAGCACGCGACAGACTAGCACAGATACGCAGTATTTT
CDR3 protein: CASTRQTSTDTQYF

clone size: NA
V gene: TRBV25-1
J gene: TRBJ2-5
D gene: TRBD2
CDR3 length: 17
CDR3 DNA: TGTGCCAGCAGTCCCCGGTGGACTAGCGGGCATCAAGAGACCCAGTACTTC
CDR3 protein: CASSPRWTSGHQETQYF

clone size: NA
V gene: TRBV7-2
J gene: TRBJ2-3
D gene: TRBD2
CDR3 length: 16
CDR3 DNA: TGTGCCAGCAGCAAGACTAGCGGGAGAAATGAAGATACGCAGTATTTT
CDR3 protein: CASSKTSGRNEDTQYF

clone size: many
V gene: TRBV5-1
J gene: TRBJ1-1
D gene: NA
CDR3 length: 12
CDR3 DNA: TGCGCCAGCAGCTTGGAAGGGACATCGGCTTTCTTT
CDR3 protein: CASSLEGTSAFF

clone size: NA
V gene: TRBV29-1
J gene: TRBJ2-3
D gene: TRBD1
CDR3 length: 13
CDR3 DNA: TGCAGCGTTTGGACAGGGGAGGGCACTGAAGCTTTCTTC
CDR3 protein: CSVWTGEGTEAFF

clone size: NA
V gene: TRBV12-3/TRBV12-4
J gene: TRBJ2-6
D gene: NA
CDR3 length: 17
CDR3 DNA: TGTGCCAGCAGGGTAGTGAAGATGAGCTCTGGGGCCAACGTCCTGACTTTC
CDR3 protein: CASRVVKMSSGANVLTF

clone size: many
V gene: TRBV5-1
J gene: TRBJ1-5
D gene: TRBD1
CDR3 length: 13
CDR3 DNA: TGCGCCAGCAGCTTGCAGGGGGACCAGCCCCAGCATTTT
CDR3 protein: CASSLQGDQPQHF

clone size: many
V gene: TRBV5-1
J gene: TRBJ2-3
D gene: NA
CDR3 length: 11
CDR3 DNA: TGCGCCAGCAGCTTCACAGATACGCAGTATTTT
CDR3 protein: CASSFTDTQYF

clone size: many
V gene: TRBV4-1
J gene: TRBJ2-6
D gene: TRBD1
CDR3 length: 18
CDR3 DNA: TGCGCCAGCAGCCAACGACAGGGGGCGCCCTCTGGGGCCAACGTCCTGACTTTC
CDR3 protein: CASSQRQGAPSGANVLTF

clone size: few
V gene: TRBV28
J gene: TRBJ1-3
D gene: NA
CDR3 length: 21
CDR3 DNA: TGTGCCAGCAGTTTTAACACGGTTCCCCTTCCCGGGTGGATCTCGGGAAACACCATATATTTT
CDR3 protein: CASSFNTVPLPGWISGNTIYF

clone size: few
V gene: TRBV28
J gene: TRBJ1-5
D gene: TRBD1
CDR3 length: 16
CDR3 DNA: TGTGCCAGCAGTCTAACCGGGACAGTTAGCAATCAGCCCCAGCATTTT
CDR3 protein: CASSLTGTVSNQPQHF

clone size: NA
V gene: TRBV18
J gene: TRBJ2-1
D gene: NA
CDR3 length: 15
CDR3 DNA: TGTGCCAGCTCATCGGGGACCGGAGCCTACAATGAGCAGTTCTTC
CDR3 protein: CASSSGTGAYNEQFF

clone size: NA
V gene: TRBV7-2
J gene: TRBJ2-7
D gene: NA
CDR3 length: 14
CDR3 DNA: TGTGCCAGCAGCTTAGACGTCGCAATTTACGAGCAGTACTTC
CDR3 protein: CASSLDVAIYEQYF